These 15 T cell receptor beta chains originate from one sample sequenced in a study of blood T cell repertoires in COVID-19 (dated by TCRdb to about 2020). Libraries were made using the immunoSEQ multiplex PCR assay. TCRdb provides this immuneACCESS table in a form limited to in-frame rearrangements. Some clones are lacking; in checked studies, under half of them reflect an unresolved V gene, and why the rest are absent is not known. The sample has around 100,000 clones on record, around 87% of them singletons. The ten largest clones add up to roughly 11% of the sample. The specimen was peripheral blood. All receptors derive from a young woman with acute or convalescent COVID-19.

The rearrangement links TRBV19 to TRBJ1-1; TRBD1 might be the D (5 bases). The V end was cut by 5 bases, the J end by 2 bases, with 9 bases between. Germline CDR1 is LNHDA and CDR2 is SQIVND (reference sequence). This CDR3 is built from 13 residues. The CDR3: CASSLTDNTEAFF. The DNA of the CDR3 is TGTGCCAGTAGTCTGACAGATAACACTGAAGCTTTCTTT.

The rearrangement joins TRBV30 to TRBJ1-5, with 7 bases identical to TRBD1. Germline assignment: CDR1 GTSNPN and CDR2 SVGIG (reference sequence). Trimming took 3 bases from V and 1 from J; bases not matched to a gene: 3. The CDR3 has 14 residues. The CDR3 is CAWSRDRSNQPQHF. DNA of the CDR3: TGTGCCTGGAGCCGGGACAGAAGCAATCAGCCCCAGCATTTT.

This clone has just one count. The V and J genes are TRBV5-4 and TRBJ2-7, with 8 bases that match TRBD2. The CDR3 sequence is 15 residues long. Germline V gene lookup returns CDR1 SGHNT and CDR2 YYREEE (reference sequence). J lost 4 bases, V lost 4 bases, and 10 bases had no gene match. As DNA, the CDR3 is TGTGCCAGCAGCGACCGGACGCGGGGGGCTTACGAGCAGTACTTC. Amino acids: CASSDRTRGAYEQYF.

The chain employs TRBV28 and TRBJ1-2; 7 bases agree with TRBD1. The germline CDR1 and CDR2 sequences are MDHEN and SYDVKM. Germline trimming cut 6 bases from V and 3 bases from J; bases unmatched to any gene: 7. This CDR3 region has 14 residues. The CDR3 is CASRLRDRDYGYTF. For the CDR3, the DNA is TGTGCCAGCAGGCTTCGGGACAGAGACTATGGCTACACCTTC.

This rearrangement joins TRBV3-1 (or the pseudogene TRBV3-2) to TRBJ2-7, with TRBD1 identical over 7 bases. Losses at the gene ends were 1 base for V and 3 bases for J; bases not matched to a gene: 6. The CDR3 sequence is 15 residues long. In germline, CDR1 is LGHDT, CDR2 YNNKEL (reference sequence). CDR3 DNA sequence: TGTGCCAGCAGCCAAGCGGTGGGACAGATCTACGAGCAGTACTTC. Protein product: CASSQAVGQIYEQYF.

The chain carries TRBV11-2 and TRBJ1-6, with D possibly being TRBD1 (5 bases). The CDR3 runs 15 residues. Deletions cut 2 bases from V and 9 bases from J, with 14 bases between. Germline CDR1 is SGHAT and CDR2 is FQNNGV. The DNA for the CDR3 is TGTGCCAGCAGCTTAATAAAAGGGAGGGGTTCACCCCTCCACTTT. Its protein is CASSLIKGRGSPLHF.

This clone was counted a single time. This chain connects TRBV9 to TRBJ1-5; D gene unclear. V gave up 0 bases and J gave up 2 bases, with 9 bases separating them. This CDR3 has 15 residues. Germline values: CDR1 SGDLS, CDR2 YYNGEE. CDR3 residues: CASSVDPTGNQPQHF. The CDR3 nucleotides are TGTGCCAGCAGCGTAGACCCCACGGGCAATCAGCCCCAGCATTTT.

This chain uses TRBV3-1 (or the pseudogene TRBV3-2) with TRBJ2-7; 7 positions match TRBD1. Per germline, CDR1 LGHDT and CDR2 YNNKEL (reference sequence). V lost 2 bases and J lost 2; bases outside the gene matches: 3. This CDR3 is built from 14 residues. The CDR3 DNA reads as TGTGCCAGCAGCCAAAGGGGGCTTCCCTACGAGCAGTACTTC. Translated, it gives CASSQRGLPYEQYF.

The chain links TRBV11-3 to TRBJ2-5; D unresolved. This CDR3 has 15 amino acids. Per germline, CDR1 SGHNT and CDR2 YENEEA. Trimming took 1 base from V and 5 from J, leaving 14 bases between them. CDR3 nucleotide sequence: TGTGCCAGCAGCTTAGTGAGCCTCCGAGCGGAGACCCAGTACTTC. This encodes CASSLVSLRAETQYF. Full variable domain (rest looked up from reference TRBV11-3 and TRBJ2-5): EAGVVQSPRYKIIEKKQPVAFWCNPISGHNTLYWYLQNLGQGPELLIRYENEEAVDDSQLPKDRFSAERLKGVDSTLKIQPAELGDSAVYLCASSLVSLRAETQYFGPGTRLLVL.

This chain connects TRBV2 to TRBJ2-4, with TRBD1 matching 7 bases. The CDR3 contains 14 residues. With V trimmed by 4 bases and J by 4 bases, 4 bases remained unmatched. Germline V gene data show CDR1 as SNHLY and CDR2 as FYNNEI. CDR3 region: CASSADRDKNIQYF. The CDR3 coding sequence is TGTGCCAGCAGTGCTGACAGGGATAAAAACATTCAGTACTTC.

In this sample, this clone turned up a few times. The sample has other DNA sequences that encode this CDR3 too. The CDR3: CASSLVRNSPLHF. The CDR3, as DNA: TGTGCCAGCAGCTTGGTTCGGAATTCACCCCTCCACTTT. This sequence joins TRBV5-6 and TRBJ1-6; D gene uncertain. The CDR3 length is 13 residues. Trimming removed 0 bases from V and 7 bases from J, with 5 bases in between. CDR1 and CDR2 from the germline V gene are SGHDT and YYEEEE. Full variable domain (missing parts from reference TRBV5-6 and TRBJ1-6): DAGVTQSPTHLIKTRGQQVTLRCSPKSGHDTVSWYQQALGQGPQFIFQYYEEEERQRGNFPDRFSGHQFPNYSSELNVNALLLGDSALYLCASSLVRNSPLHFGNGTRLTVT.

The chain carries TRBV10-2 and TRBJ1-1, with TRBD1 matching over 9 bases. Germline V gives CDR1 WSHSY, CDR2 SAAADI. The CDR3 loop spans 15 amino acids. The junction had 5 bases not matched to a gene; V was cut back by 6 bases and J by 0 bases. The CDR3 region has the DNA TGCGCCAGCAGGGACAGGGGCGGAATGAACACTGAAGCTTTCTTT. Amino acid sequence: CASRDRGGMNTEAFF.

The V call is TRBV21-1, the J call TRBJ2-1; the table's D call of TRBD2 was not tested on the DNA. TRBV21-1 is recorded as a pseudogene. The CDR3 is 16 amino acids. CDR3 in amino acids: CASSKARDSLRNEQFF. The CDR3 bases are TGTGCCAGCAGCAAGGCCCGGGACTCACTAAGAAATGAGCAGTTCTTC.

This chain joins TRBV28 and TRBJ1-4, with 7 bases matching TRBD1. Germline CDR1 is MDHEN and CDR2 is SYDVKM. The CDR3 runs 16 residues. V lost 5 bases to trimming and J lost 8 bases; unmatched junction nucleotides: 14. The DNA of the CDR3 is TGTGCCAGCAGTAGTGGGATCGACAGGGATTCGGAAAAACTGTTTTTT. It translates to CASSSGIDRDSEKLFF.

CDR3 in amino acids: CASARERFEKLFF. Here the CDR3 DNA reads TGTGCCAGCGCGAGGGAGAGGTTTGAAAAACTGTTTTTT. The chain couples TRBV6-5 to TRBJ1-4, with D unresolved. Between the trimmed V and J ends, which lost 8 bases and 7 bases, there was a span of 14 bases. The CDR3 sequence is 13 residues long. Looked up from germline, CDR1 is MNHEY and CDR2 is SVGAGI.